Listed below are T cell receptor beta chains from one sample, sequenced in a study of OX40 agonist ivuxolimab in advanced cancers. Only in-frame clones appear in the TCRdb table, and some are missing; sequencing was by immunoSEQ multiplex PCR. The profile shows 60,000 to 70,000 clones, 75% to 90% of them singletons. Sample: CD4+ or CD8+ T cells sorted from blood, taken in a trial of the OX40 agonist ivuxolimab. These receptors were collected from an adult with an advanced solid tumor such as melanoma, head and neck, liver or kidney cancer. Each CDR3 is given with its conserved first and last residue. The D gene is left open where the match is weak. Not all rows give a size; the values are once, few, many and, for expanded clones, a class.

D	J	V	size	DNA	CDR3
.	TRBJ1-1	TRBV7-3	.	TGTGCCAGCAGCTTTTCAGGGGCGGCTGAAGCTTTCTTT	CASSFSGAAEAFF
.	TRBJ1-4	TRBV6-1	.	TGTGCCAGCAGTGCAACAAGTGAAAAACTGTTTTTT	CASSATSEKLFF
TRBD1	TRBJ2-2	TRBV14	.	TGTGCCAGCAGCCAAGATCTTCCAGGACAGGGGGCGAACACCGGGGAGCTGTTTTTT	CASSQDLPGQGANTGELFF
.	TRBJ2-7	TRBV6-1	.	TGTGCCACCAGGGCCCGGGATTTCCAGTACGAGCAGTACTTC	CATRARDFQYEQYF
.	TRBJ1-5	TRBV4-1	.	TGCGCCAGCAGCCAAGACATTCTGGGGCCGCAACAGCCCCAGCATTTT	CASSQDILGPQQPQHF
.	TRBJ2-5	TRBV10-3	once	TGTGCCATCAGTGTGACAGGTCAAGAGACCCAGTACTTC	CAISVTGQETQYF
.	TRBJ1-6	TRBV19	.	TGTGCCAGTATGGGGACTTTCTATAATTCACCCCTCCACTTT	CASMGTFYNSPLHF
TRBD1	TRBJ2-7	TRBV15	.	TGTGCCACCAGCAGAGATCTGGGACAGGGGAGTAGCTACGAGCAGTACTTC	CATSRDLGQGSSYEQYF
TRBD1	TRBJ1-5	TRBV30	.	TGTGCCTGGAGTTTCGGGACAGGAGCTAATCAGCCCCAGCATTTT	CAWSFGTGANQPQHF
.	TRBJ2-1	TRBV28	few	TGTGCCAGCAGTACCACCGGGGGACAGCCATACAATGAGCAGTTCTTC	CASSTTGGQPYNEQFF
TRBD2	TRBJ2-1	TRBV19	once	TGTGCCAGTAGCCGGGAGGGTGTTGGTGAGCAGTTCTTC	CASSREGVGEQFF
.	TRBJ1-2	TRBV9	.	TGTGCCAGCAGCGCCGTAGGGGGGGGGCTGAACTATGGCTACACCTTC	CASSAVGGGLNYGYTF
.	TRBJ2-5	TRBV28	few	TGTGCCAGCAGTTCACCCGCCCTAGAGACCCAGTACTTC	CASSSPALETQYF
TRBD1	TRBJ1-1	TRBV7-2	once	TGTGCCAGCAGCTATACCGGGACAGGGGGGACTGAAGCTTTCTTT	CASSYTGTGGTEAFF
.	TRBJ1-1	TRBV10-3	.	TGTGCCATCAGTGGGGCACACTTGAACACTGAAGCTTTCTTT	CAISGAHLNTEAFF
TRBD1	TRBJ1-4	TRBV19	.	TGTGCCAGTACCCGACAGGGGACGACGACTAATGAAAAACTGTTTTTT	CASTRQGTTTNEKLFF
.	TRBJ2-5	TRBV4-2	.	TGTGCCAGCAGCCAGTGGGCGGAGGGCCAAGAGACCCAGTACTTC	CASSQWAEGQETQYF
TRBD2	TRBJ2-1	TRBV19	.	TGTGCCAGTAGGCGGGAGGGTTACAATGAGCAGTTCTTC	CASRREGYNEQFF
.	TRBJ1-1	TRBV11-3	.	TGTGCCAGCAGCTTAGTGGAGCAGGGCGAAGCTTTCTTT	CASSLVEQGEAFF
TRBD2	TRBJ2-1	TRBV27	.	TGTGCCAGCAGTTTGCGGGAGGGCCGGGGCAATGAGCAGTTCTTC	CASSLREGRGNEQFF
.	TRBJ2-7	TRBV15	.	TGTGCCACCCGCAGCTCGGGGTCCTACGAGCAGTACTTC	CATRSSGSYEQYF
.	TRBJ1-1	TRBV10-3	.	TGTGCCATCAGTGAGTCGACGAGACCAAAGGCTGAAGCTTTCTTT	CAISESTRPKAEAFF
.	TRBJ2-2	TRBV9	.	TGTGCCAGCAGCGTAGCTATGGAGGCCGGACCCACCGGGGAGCTGTTTTTT	CASSVAMEAGPTGELFF
.	TRBJ2-2	TRBV5-5	.	TGTGCCAGCAGCTTGATTGGAGACTCGAACACCGGGGAGCTGTTTTTT	CASSLIGDSNTGELFF
.	TRBJ2-7	TRBV14	.	TGTGCCAGCAGCCAAGGAGCTTTCTACGAGCAGTACTTC	CASSQGAFYEQYF
.	TRBJ1-1	TRBV28	.	TGTGCCAGCAGTTTACAGGTCATGAACACTGAAGCTTTCTTT	CASSLQVMNTEAFF
TRBD2	TRBJ2-3	TRBV29-1	few	TGCAGCGTTGAAGCGGGGGGGCCGGGACCGCCAGATACGCAGTATTTT	CSVEAGGPGPPDTQYF
.	TRBJ2-7	TRBV11-3	once	TGTGCCAGCAGCCCCCGGGACATTTCCTACGAGCAGTACTTC	CASSPRDISYEQYF
.	TRBJ1-1	TRBV28	.	TGTGCCAGCAGTGCCATCGCGGGGTTCGGTGAAGCTTTCTTT	CASSAIAGFGEAFF
.	TRBJ1-3	TRBV13	.	TGTGCCAGCGCCACCTCTGGAAACACCATATATTTT	CASATSGNTIYF
TRBD1	TRBJ1-5	TRBV2	once	TGTGCCAGCAGTGAGACGGGACAGGGGGTGCAGCCCCAGCATTTT	CASSETGQGVQPQHF
.	TRBJ1-3	TRBV19	.	TGTGCCAGTACTATCGGGCGTGCCTCTGGAAACACCATATATTTT	CASTIGRASGNTIYF
TRBD1	TRBJ1-4	TRBV4-3	once	TGCGCCAGCAGCCAAGGGGACAGGGGAAGTGAAAAACTGTTTTTT	CASSQGDRGSEKLFF
.	TRBJ2-1	TRBV7-9	once	TGTGCCAGCAGCTCAGACCCCACGACAGTGTACAATGAGCAGTTCTTC	CASSSDPTTVYNEQFF
.	TRBJ1-3	TRBV6-1	.	TGTGCCAGCAGGGGAGCAGGCTCTGGAAACACCATATATTTT	CASRGAGSGNTIYF
.	TRBJ1-5	TRBV6-4	.	TGTGCCAGCAGGGGAGTTGGGCCAGGGAGACTCTATAGCAATCAGCCCCAGCATTTT	CASRGVGPGRLYSNQPQHF
.	TRBJ2-1	TRBV27	.	TGTGCCAGCAGTTTATTGGGGGGAAACAATGAGCAGTTCTTC	CASSLLGGNNEQFF
TRBD1	TRBJ1-2	TRBV28	.	TGTGCCAGCAGTTTAGGATCGACAGGGAATACGGGCTACACCTTC	CASSLGSTGNTGYTF
TRBD1	TRBJ1-3	TRBV7-9	.	TGTGCCAGCAGCTTGCAGGGGGGTTCTGGAAACACCATATATTTT	CASSLQGGSGNTIYF
.	TRBJ2-3	TRBV4-2	.	TGTGCCAGCAGCCAAGATTCAGATAGCACAGATACGCAGTATTTT	CASSQDSDSTDTQYF
.	TRBJ2-7	TRBV4-2	.	TGTGCCAGCAGCCAAGATCGAACTCTAGCGTCTGGGGGGCAGTACTTC	CASSQDRTLASGGQYF
.	TRBJ2-3	TRBV15	.	TGTGCCACCAGCAGAGAGAACGTGGATACGCAGTATTTT	CATSRENVDTQYF
TRBD2	TRBJ2-7	TRBV5-5	.	TGTGCCAGCAGCCCTGGGACTAGCGGAACCTACGAGCAGTACTTC	CASSPGTSGTYEQYF
.	TRBJ2-1	TRBV18	.	TGTGCCAGCTCACCAAAAGACATCCACAATGAGCAGTTCTTC	CASSPKDIHNEQFF
TRBD2	TRBJ2-7	TRBV12-5	.	TGTGCTAGTGGTCCGGGACTATCCGGGCACTACGAGCAGTACTTC	CASGPGLSGHYEQYF